This T cell receptor beta chain was sequenced for a study of metastatic and nonmetastatic thyroid tumors. Study-wide context: For malignant and benign thyroid patients, tumor or nodule tissue and blood were the sources whose repertoires were compared.

A word on this clone: Its antigen is still unknown.

Each patient came to thyroid surgery without any prior treatment (of any kind). TCRdb re-clonotyped the PCR reads through MiXCR. The table includes 35,000 to 50,000 clones, 24% detected once. Study-wide results and caveats: For both blood and tumor, malignant thyroid tumors reportedly showed significantly higher TCR beta diversity than benign nodules did.

The CDR3 consists of 13 residues. CDR1 is DFQATT and CDR2 is SNEGSKA in the germline V gene (reference sequence). Trimming removed 2 bases at V and 4 bases at J, with 11 bases between. Sequences were obtained from tumor tissue. The source is a female donor with papillary thyroid cancer or a benign thyroid nodule (not recorded which). Some clones in this sample may be carry-over from other donors' samples. V gene TRBV20-1 combines with J gene TRBJ1-1; no clear D gene. Here the CDR3 DNA reads TGCAGTGCTAGACGTTATCTACCCACTGAAGCTTTCTTT. Residues: CSARRYLPTEAFF.